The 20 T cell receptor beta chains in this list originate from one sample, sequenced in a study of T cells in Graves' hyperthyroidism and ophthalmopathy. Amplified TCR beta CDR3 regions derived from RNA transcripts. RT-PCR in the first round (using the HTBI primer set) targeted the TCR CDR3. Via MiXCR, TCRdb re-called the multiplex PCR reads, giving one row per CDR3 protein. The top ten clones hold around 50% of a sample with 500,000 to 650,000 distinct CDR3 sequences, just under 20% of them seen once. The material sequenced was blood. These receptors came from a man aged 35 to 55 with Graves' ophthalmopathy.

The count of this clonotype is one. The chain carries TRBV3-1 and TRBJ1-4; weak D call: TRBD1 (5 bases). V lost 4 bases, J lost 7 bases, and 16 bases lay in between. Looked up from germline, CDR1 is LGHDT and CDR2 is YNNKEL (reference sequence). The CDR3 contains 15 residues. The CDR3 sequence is CASSRRGAGGEKLFF. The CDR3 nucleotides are TGTGCCAGCAGCCGCCGAGGGGCGGGAGGTGAAAAACTGTTTTTT. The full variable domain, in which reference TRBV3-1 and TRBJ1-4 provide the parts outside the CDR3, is DTAVSQTPKYLVTQMGNDKSIKCEQNLGHDTMYWYKQDSKKFLKIMFSYNNKELIINETVPNRFSPKSPDKAHLNLHINSLELGDSAVYFCASSRRGAGGEKLFFGSGTQLSVL.

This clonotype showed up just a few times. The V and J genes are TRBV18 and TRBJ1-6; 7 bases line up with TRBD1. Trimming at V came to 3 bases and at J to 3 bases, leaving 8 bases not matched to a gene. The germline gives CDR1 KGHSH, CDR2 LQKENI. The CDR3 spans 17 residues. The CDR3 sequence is CASSPNQGVNYNSPLHF. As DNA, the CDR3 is TGTGCCAGCTCACCCAACCAGGGGGTTAACTATAATTCACCCCTCCACTTT.

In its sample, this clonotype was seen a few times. The CDR3 loop is CSALRTGAFDQPQHF. As DNA, the CDR3 is TGCAGTGCTTTAAGGACAGGGGCCTTTGATCAGCCCCAGCATTTT. The gene calls are TRBV20-1 and TRBJ1-5, with 9 bases aligning to TRBD1. Germline values: CDR1 DFQATT, CDR2 SNEGSKA (reference sequence). V was pared by 5 bases and J by 5 bases, with 10 bases of the junction left unmatched. CDR3 length: 15 residues.

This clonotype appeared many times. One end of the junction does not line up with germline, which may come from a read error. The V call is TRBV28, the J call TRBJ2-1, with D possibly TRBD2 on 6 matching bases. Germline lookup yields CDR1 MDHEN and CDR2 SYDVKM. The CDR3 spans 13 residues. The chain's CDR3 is CASSPGARVPKVF. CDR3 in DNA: TGTGCCAGCAGTCCGGGAGCCCGGGTACCTAAAGTCTTC. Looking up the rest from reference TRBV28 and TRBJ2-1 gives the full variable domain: DVKVTQSSRYLVKRTGEKVFLECVQDMDHENMFWYRQDPGLGLRLIYFSYDVKMKEKGDIPEGYSVSREKKERFSLILESASTNQTSMYLCASSPGARVPKVFGPGTRLTVL.

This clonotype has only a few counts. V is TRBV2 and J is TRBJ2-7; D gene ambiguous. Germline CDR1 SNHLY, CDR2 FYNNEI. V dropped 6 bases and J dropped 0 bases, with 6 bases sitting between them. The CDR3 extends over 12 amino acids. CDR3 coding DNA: TGTGCCAGCAGGAGCAACTCCTACGAGCAGTACTTC. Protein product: CASRSNSYEQYF. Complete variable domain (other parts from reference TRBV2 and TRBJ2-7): EPEVTQTPSHQVTQMGQEVILRCVPISNHLYFYWYRQILGQKVEFLVSFYNNEISEKSEIFDDQFSVERPDGSNFTLKIRSTKLEDSAMYFCASRSNSYEQYFGPGTRLTVT.

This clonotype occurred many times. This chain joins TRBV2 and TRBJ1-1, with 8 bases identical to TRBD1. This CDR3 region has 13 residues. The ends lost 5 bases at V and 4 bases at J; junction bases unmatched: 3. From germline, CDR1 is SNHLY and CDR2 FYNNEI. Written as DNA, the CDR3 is TGTGCCAGCAGTTATACAGGGGGCACTGAAGCTTTCTTT. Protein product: CASSYTGGTEAFF.

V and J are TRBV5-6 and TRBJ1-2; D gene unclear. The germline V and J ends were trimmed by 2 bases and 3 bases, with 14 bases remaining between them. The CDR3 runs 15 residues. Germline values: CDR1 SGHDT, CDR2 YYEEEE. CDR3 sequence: CASSFRIGSYYGYTF. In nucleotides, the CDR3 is TGTGCCAGCAGCTTTCGTATAGGGTCTTACTATGGCTACACCTTC. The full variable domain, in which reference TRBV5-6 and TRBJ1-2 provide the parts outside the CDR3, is DAGVTQSPTHLIKTRGQQVTLRCSPKSGHDTVSWYQQALGQGPQFIFQYYEEEERQRGNFPDRFSGHQFPNYSSELNVNALLLGDSALYLCASSFRIGSYYGYTFGSGTRLTVV.

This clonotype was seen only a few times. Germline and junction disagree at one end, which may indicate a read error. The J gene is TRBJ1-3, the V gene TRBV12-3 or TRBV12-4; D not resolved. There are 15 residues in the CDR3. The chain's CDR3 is CASSDWGVIGNTIYF. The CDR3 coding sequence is TGTGCCAGCAGTGATTGGGGTGTAATAGGAAACACTATATATTTT.

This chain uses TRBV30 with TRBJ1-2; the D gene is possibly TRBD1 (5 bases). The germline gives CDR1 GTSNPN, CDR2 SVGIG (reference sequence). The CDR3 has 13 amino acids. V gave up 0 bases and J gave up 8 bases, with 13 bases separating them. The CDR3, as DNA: TGTGCCTGGAGTGTCTCCAGGGAATGGGGCTACACCTTC. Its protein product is CAWSVSREWGYTF.

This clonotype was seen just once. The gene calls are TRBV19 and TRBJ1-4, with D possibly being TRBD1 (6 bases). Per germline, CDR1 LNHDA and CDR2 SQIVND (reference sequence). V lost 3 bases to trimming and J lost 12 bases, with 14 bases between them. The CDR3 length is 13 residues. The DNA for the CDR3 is TGTGCCAGTAGTATGAAAGGGACATCGGAACTGTTTTTT. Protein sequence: CASSMKGTSELFF.

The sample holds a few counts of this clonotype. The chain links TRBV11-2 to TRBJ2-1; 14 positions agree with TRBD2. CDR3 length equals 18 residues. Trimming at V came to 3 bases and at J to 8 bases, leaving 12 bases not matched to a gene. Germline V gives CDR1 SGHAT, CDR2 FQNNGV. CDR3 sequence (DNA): TGTGCCAGCAGCTTCGTCACCGGGACTAGCGGGAGAGGGCATGAGCAGTTCTTC. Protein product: CASSFVTGTSGRGHEQFF.

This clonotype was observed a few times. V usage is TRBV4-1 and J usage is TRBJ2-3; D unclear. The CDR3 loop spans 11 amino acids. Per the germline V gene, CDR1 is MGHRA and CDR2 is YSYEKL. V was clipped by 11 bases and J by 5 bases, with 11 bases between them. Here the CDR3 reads CASYSGDTQYF. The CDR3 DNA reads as TGCGCCTCCTACTCTGGAGATACGCAGTATTTT.

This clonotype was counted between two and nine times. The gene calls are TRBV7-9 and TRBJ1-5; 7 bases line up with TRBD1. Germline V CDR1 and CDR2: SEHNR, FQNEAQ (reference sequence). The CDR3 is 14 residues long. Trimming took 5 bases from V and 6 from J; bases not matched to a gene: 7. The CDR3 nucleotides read TGTGCCAGCAGCCCCGAGAACAGGGGTCAGCCCCAGCATTTT. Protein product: CASSPENRGQPQHF.

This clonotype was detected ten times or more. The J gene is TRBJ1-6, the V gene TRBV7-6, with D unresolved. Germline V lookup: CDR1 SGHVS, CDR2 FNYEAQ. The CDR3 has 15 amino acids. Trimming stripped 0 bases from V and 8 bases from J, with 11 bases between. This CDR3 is CASSLALTGYSPLHF. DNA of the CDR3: TGTGCCAGCAGCTTAGCGCTAACGGGCTATTCACCCCTCCACTTT.

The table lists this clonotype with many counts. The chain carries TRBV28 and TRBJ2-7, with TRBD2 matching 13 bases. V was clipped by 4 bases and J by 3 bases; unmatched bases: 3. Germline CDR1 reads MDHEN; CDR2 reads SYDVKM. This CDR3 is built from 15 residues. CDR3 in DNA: TGTGCCAGCAGTTCGAGGACTAGCGGGAGCTACGAGCAGTACTTC. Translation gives CASSSRTSGSYEQYF.

Written as DNA, the CDR3 is TGTGCCAGCTCACCGAGGCAGGGAACCTCCGAAGCTTTCTTT. The encoded protein is CASSPRQGTSEAFF. The chain combines TRBV18 with TRBJ1-1, with a weak D call TRBD1 (5 bases). Deletions cut 3 bases from V and 8 bases from J, with 16 bases between. Germline V gene sequence: CDR1 KGHSH, CDR2 LQKENI. The CDR3 is made up of 14 amino acids.

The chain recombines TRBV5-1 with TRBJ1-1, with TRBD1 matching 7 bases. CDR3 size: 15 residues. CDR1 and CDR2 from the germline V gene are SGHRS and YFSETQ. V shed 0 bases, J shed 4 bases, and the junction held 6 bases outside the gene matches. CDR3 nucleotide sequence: TGCGCCAGCAGCTTGGAAAGGAGGACAGGCACTGAAGCTTTCTTT. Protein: CASSLERRTGTEAFF.

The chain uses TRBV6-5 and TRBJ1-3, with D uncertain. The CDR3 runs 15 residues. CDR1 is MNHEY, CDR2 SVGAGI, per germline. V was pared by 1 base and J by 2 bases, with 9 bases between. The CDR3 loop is CASSYLLAPGNTIYF. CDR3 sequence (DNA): TGTGCCAGCAGTTACTTACTGGCACCTGGAAACACCATATATTTT.

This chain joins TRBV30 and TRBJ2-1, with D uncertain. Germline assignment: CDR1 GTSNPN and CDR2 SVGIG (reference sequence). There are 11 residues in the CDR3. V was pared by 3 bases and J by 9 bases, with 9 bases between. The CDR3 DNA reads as TGTGCCTGGAGCTCCTCGCCTGAGCAGTTCTTC. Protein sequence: CAWSSSPEQFF.

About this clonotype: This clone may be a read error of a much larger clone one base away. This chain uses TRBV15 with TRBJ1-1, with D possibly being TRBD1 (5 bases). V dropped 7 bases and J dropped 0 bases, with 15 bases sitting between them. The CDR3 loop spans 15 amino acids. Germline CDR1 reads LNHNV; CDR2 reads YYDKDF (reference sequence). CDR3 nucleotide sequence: TGTGCCACCAACAGGCGGGACGCCATGAACACTGAAGCTTTCTTT. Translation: CATNRRDAMNTEAFF.